This T cell receptor beta chain came from a study of cytomegalovirus exposure and HLA in healthy donors. Findings and limits, study-wide: Specificity for CMV antigens was confirmed in vitro for a few of the CMV-associated chains.

With 7 bases removed from V and 3 bases from J, the gap between germline ends came to 17 bases. The length of the CDR3 is 15 residues. Germline assignment: CDR1 MDHEN and CDR2 SYDVKM. This PCR relied on a set of 60 Vbeta primers and 13 Jbeta primers. As processed by the authors: Tens of millions of unique TCR beta chains, 9.5 million to 14 million shared, were counted in a later analysis. The assay was immunoSEQ multiplex PCR, and TCRdb's table has in-frame clones only and misses some. V and J calls and clone size are given by that table; D and trimming were obtained from the DNA. The sample lists approximately 170,000 clones, about 77% occurring once. As concerns this clone: Its antigen is as yet unknown.

This TCR was recovered from a man aged 18 to 30 in good health and CMV-seropositive. The genes are TRBV28 and TRBJ2-3; the D gene is possibly TRBD2 (5 bases). The specimen sequenced was PBMCs. CDR3 DNA: TGTGCCAGCACCGAGGGCGGCAGTGTTACAGATACGCAGTATTTT. It yields the protein CASTEGGSVTDTQYF. Filled out from reference TRBV28 and TRBJ2-3, the complete variable domain reads DVKVTQSSRYLVKRTGEKVFLECVQDMDHENMFWYRQDPGLGLRLIYFSYDVKMKEKGDIPEGYSVSREKKERFSLILESASTNQTSMYLCASTEGGSVTDTQYFGPGTRLTVL.